The rows below give T cell receptor beta chains drawn from one sample of a study of shared T cell receptors in the human thymus. Generated by immunoSEQ multiplex PCR, the TCRdb table keeps only in-frame clones and is missing some. The sample has 700,000 to 750,000 clones, approximately 85% seen once. These data were also filed under a second study, of human thymus T cells.

Sequencing was carried out using thymocytes. All receptors come from a girl younger than two with a congenital heart defect. The CDR3 runs from the conserved cysteine through the conserved F or W. The order of the fields is V gene, J gene, CDR3 length, D gene, clone size, CDR3 DNA, CDR3 protein. D genes are given only for firm matches. Expanded clones get a size class; other rows say once, few or many, or leave the size out.

>TRBV6-1|TRBJ1-3|13|-|-
TGTGCCAGCAGTGAATATTTAACGGGGGTAGTATATTTT
CASSEYLTGVVYF
>TRBV4-1|TRBJ2-2|16|TRBD2|-
TGCGCCAGCAGCCCGGTGACTAGCGGGGGGACCGGGGAGCTGTTTTTT
CASSPVTSGGTGELFF
>TRBV6-5|TRBJ1-2|15|-|-
TGTGCCAGCAGGATGCTCCCTGAGCGGGGGGATGGCTACACCTTC
CASRMLPERGDGYTF
>TRBV7-6|TRBJ2-2|20|-|few
TGTGCCAGCAGCTTCCTAAGGGGCCGGGGGACGCTCGCGGGCACCGGGGAGCTGTTTTTT
CASSFLRGRGTLAGTGELFF
>TRBV7-2|TRBJ1-2|16|-|-
TGTGCCAGCAGCTCAAACGCACAGGGAGCTAACTATGGCTACACCTTC
CASSSNAQGANYGYTF
>TRBV7-9|TRBJ1-2|15|-|-
TGTGCCAGCCTCCACCTCCATCAACAAATTTATGGCTACACCTTC
CASLHLHQQIYGYTF
>TRBV5-6|TRBJ1-2|16|-|-
TGTGCCAGCAGCTTGGGGGGCTTACGAGGAAACTATGGCTACACCTTC
CASSLGGLRGNYGYTF
>TRBV9|TRBJ1-6|14|TRBD1|-
TGTGCCAGCAGCGTACGACAGGGCTATTCACCCCTCCACTTT
CASSVRQGYSPLHF
>TRBV7-9|TRBJ1-2|16|TRBD1|once
TGTGCCAGCAGCTTAGTGGACAGGCAGAGGAACTATGGCTACACCTTC
CASSLVDRQRNYGYTF
>TRBV5-1|TRBJ2-3|14|-|once
TGCGCCAGCAGCTTAGTACTTAGCACAGATACGCAGTATTTT
CASSLVLSTDTQYF
>TRBV6-1|TRBJ2-7|16|-|-
TGTGCCAGCAGTGAGAGTGAGTCCTTGTTTACCTACGAGCAGTACTTC
CASSESESLFTYEQYF
>TRBV30|TRBJ2-7|13|TRBD1|-
TGTGCCTGGAGACGGGACAGAGATTTTGAGCAGTACTTC
CAWRRDRDFEQYF
>TRBV2|TRBJ1-2|15|-|-
TGTGCCAGCAGACCCAAGGGAGGTCCCTACTATGGCTACACCTTC
CASRPKGGPYYGYTF
>TRBV2|TRBJ2-4|17|-|-
TGTGCCAGCAGTGAAGAGCACAGTCACCTAGCCAAAAACATTCAGTACTTC
CASSEEHSHLAKNIQYF
>TRBV2|TRBJ2-3|14|-|-
TGTGCCAGCAGTGAAGGAGGCACCACAGATACGCAGTATTTT
CASSEGGTTDTQYF
>TRBV13|TRBJ2-1|16|TRBD2|-
TGTGCCAGCAGCTTAGGAGGACTAGCGGGGGACAATGAGCAGTTCTTC
CASSLGGLAGDNEQFF
>TRBV6-6|TRBJ1-5|16|-|-
TGTGCCAGCAGTTCCGGACAAAGGGGTGTGAATCAGCCCCAGCATTTT
CASSSGQRGVNQPQHF
>TRBV5-1|TRBJ2-3|16|-|-
TGCGCCAGCAGCTTGAGGTGGGGGAGGTCCCCAGATACGCAGTATTTT
CASSLRWGRSPDTQYF
>TRBV20-1|TRBJ2-5|11|-|once
TGCAACAACCGCCCGGGGGAGACCCAGTACTTC
CNNRPGETQYF
>TRBV6-5|TRBJ1-4|14|-|-
TGTGCCAGCAGTTGTGAGGGAACCCATGAAAAACTGTTTTTT
CASSCEGTHEKLFF
>TRBV5-6|TRBJ1-1|15|TRBD1|-
TGTGCCAGCAGCTTGGGCGGGACAGGGGACACTGAAGCTTTCTTT
CASSLGGTGDTEAFF
>TRBV5-6|TRBJ1-1|15|-|-
TGTGCCAGCAGCTTGGGTGTTCGGTCCGTATCTGAAGCTTTCTTT
CASSLGVRSVSEAFF
>TRBV28|TRBJ2-5|17|TRBD2|-
TGTGCCAGCAGTTCGATTCCAAGCGGGGGGATAGAAGAGACCCAGTACTTC
CASSSIPSGGIEETQYF
>TRBV5-1|TRBJ1-1|17|-|-
TGCGCCAGCAGCTTTAGGGCAGTGCTTACTAGGAACACTGAAGCTTTCTTT
CASSFRAVLTRNTEAFF
>TRBV7-2|TRBJ2-1|15|TRBD2|-
TGTGCCAGCAGCGACACTAGCGGGGGGGCAAATGAGCAGTTCTTC
CASSDTSGGANEQFF
>TRBV4-1|TRBJ1-2|16|TRBD1|-
TGCGCCAGCAGCCAAAGACAGGGAAAGACGGACTATGGCTACACCTTC
CASSQRQGKTDYGYTF
>TRBV6-4|TRBJ2-1|16|-|-
TGTGCCAGCAGTGACTCAGAAAGCCTCTCCTACAATGAGCAGTTCTTC
CASSDSESLSYNEQFF
>TRBV30|TRBJ2-7|13|-|-
TGTGCCTGGAACCCGGGACACTACTACGAGCAGTACTTC
CAWNPGHYYEQYF
>TRBV6-5|TRBJ2-7|14|TRBD1|-
TGTGCCAGCAAAGGACAGGGGCGGATCTACGAGCAGTACTTC
CASKGQGRIYEQYF
>TRBV28|TRBJ1-5|16|-|-
TGTGCCAGCAGCCTCGGAGGGGTCTGGGGCAATCAGCCCCAGCATTTT
CASSLGGVWGNQPQHF
>TRBV28|TRBJ1-1|12|-|once
TGTGCCAGCAGTTTTGCACAGACTGAAGCTTTCTTT
CASSFAQTEAFF
>TRBV6-1|TRBJ1-5|14|-|once
TGTGCCAGCAGTGCAGAAACAGGATATCAGCCCCAGCATTTT
CASSAETGYQPQHF
>TRBV4-1|TRBJ1-2|13|-|-
TGCGCCAGCAGCCAAGACCCCTACTATGGCTACACCTTC
CASSQDPYYGYTF
>TRBV5-1|TRBJ2-7|16|-|-
TGCGCCAGCAGCCCGTTGGACAGAGGACCCTCCTACGAGCAGTACTTC
CASSPLDRGPSYEQYF
>TRBV4-1|TRBJ2-7|13|-|-
TGCGCCAGCAGCCAAGGGTCGGAGGACGAGCAGTACTTC
CASSQGSEDEQYF
>TRBV27|TRBJ1-1|17|TRBD1|-
TGTGCCAGCAGCCTCGCAAGACAGGGCCGGGGAGCAACTGAAGCTTTCTTT
CASSLARQGRGATEAFF
>TRBV5-1|TRBJ2-5|15|-|few
TGCGCCAGCAGCTTGAGTGGGCAGGGTCAAGGGACCCAGTACTTC
CASSLSGQGQGTQYF
>TRBV4-1|TRBJ2-7|19|TRBD2|-
TGCGCCAGCAGCCAGGAGTCCACAAGACAAAGCGGGGGGACTTACGAGCAGTACTTC
CASSQESTRQSGGTYEQYF
>TRBV2|TRBJ2-3|13|TRBD1|-
TGTGCCACCCGGGACAGGGCTGCAGATACGCAGTATTTT
CATRDRAADTQYF
>TRBV7-9|TRBJ1-2|16|TRBD1|-
TGTGCCAGCAGCTCCGACAGGGGGGATAATAACTATGGCTACACCTTC
CASSSDRGDNNYGYTF
>TRBV10-1|TRBJ1-6|13|-|-
TGCGCCAGCAGTGAGTTACAGGTTTCACCCCTCCACTTT
CASSELQVSPLHF
>TRBV4-2|TRBJ2-7|20|TRBD2|-
TGTGCCAGCAGCCAAGATCTAACTAGCGGGGGGGCCCTAATCGCCTACGAGCAGTACTTC
CASSQDLTSGGALIAYEQYF
>TRBV19|TRBJ1-1|13|-|few
TGTGCCAGTCGCCCACCTATGAACACTGAAGCTTTCTTT
CASRPPMNTEAFF
>TRBV19|TRBJ2-1|15|TRBD1|-
TGTGCCAGTAGTACGACAGGGAACTCCTACAATGAGCAGTTCTTC
CASSTTGNSYNEQFF
>TRBV19|TRBJ2-1|17|TRBD1|few
TGTGCCAGTAGTATCATTTTCCGACAGGGGGAGGACAATGAGCAGTTCTTC
CASSIIFRQGEDNEQFF
>TRBV7-9|TRBJ1-2|17|-|-
TGTGCCAGCAGCTTAGTCCGCCAAGATACAGGTGCTGGAGGCTACACCTTC
CASSLVRQDTGAGGYTF